The source of this TCR beta chain is a study of T-cell reconstitution after alpha-beta-depleted transplantation in children. Study-level findings and limits: Surviving thymic progenitors and recipient T cells were the source of high TCRbeta diversity at day 60 in some patients. Once a year had passed after transplant, T-cell counts and diversity came mostly from newly produced T cells. The origin of alpha-beta T cells about two months after transplant was reportedly several hundred expanded graft clones.

Remarks on this clonotype: Its cognate antigen is unknown.

Germline-derived CDR1 and CDR2 are SGHTA and FQGNSA. V lost 4 bases and J lost 11; bases outside the gene matches: 13. This CDR3 is 15 amino acids long. This sample's TCRbeta library carried unique molecular identifier barcodes. MiXCR was run by TCRdb on the PCR reads, yielding one entry per CDR3 protein. The repertoire has about 600,000 distinct CDR3 sequences, roughly 24% of them found once; the top ten carry 13% to 15%. The rearrangement uses TRBV7-2 and TRBJ2-3; 9 bases map to TRBD2. Material: PBMCs, mostly from graft donor cells, obtained 360 days after TCRalphabeta/CD19-depleted stem cell transplant. This clonotype originated in a boy under two years old who had a stem cell transplant for acute myeloid leukemia, so the T cells may come from the graft donor. The CDR3 region has the DNA TGTGCCAGCAGCTCGCAGATGGCGGGGACTAGCTGGCAGTATTTT. This sequence encodes CASSSQMAGTSWQYF.